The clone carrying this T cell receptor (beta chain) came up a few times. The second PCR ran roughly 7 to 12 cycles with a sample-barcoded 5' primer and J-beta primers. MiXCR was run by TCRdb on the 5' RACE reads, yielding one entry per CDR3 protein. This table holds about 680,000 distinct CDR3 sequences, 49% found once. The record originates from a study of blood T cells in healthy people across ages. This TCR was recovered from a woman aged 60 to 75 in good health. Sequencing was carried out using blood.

The CDR3 spells CASSATGMSYGYTF. The CDR3 coding sequence is TGTGCCAGCAGTGCGACAGGGATGAGCTATGGCTACACCTTC. This chain links TRBV6-2 or TRBV6-3 with TRBJ1-2; 7 bases map to TRBD1. Trimming removed 5 bases from V and 4 bases from J; junction bases left unmatched: 7. The V gene's germline CDR1 is MNHEY and CDR2 SVGEGT. The CDR3 totals 14 residues.